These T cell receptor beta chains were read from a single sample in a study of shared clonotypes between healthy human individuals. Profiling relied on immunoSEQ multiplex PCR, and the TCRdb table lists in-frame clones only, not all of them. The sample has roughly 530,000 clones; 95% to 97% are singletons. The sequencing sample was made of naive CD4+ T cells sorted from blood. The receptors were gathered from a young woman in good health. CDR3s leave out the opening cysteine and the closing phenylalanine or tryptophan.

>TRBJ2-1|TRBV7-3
ASSSPRLAGGGNEQF
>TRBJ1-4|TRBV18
ASSPRDSDEKLF
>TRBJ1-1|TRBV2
ASSEWRAPEAF
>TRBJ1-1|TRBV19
ASSIAAGGSWNTEAF
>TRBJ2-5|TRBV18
ASSMGRTPLETQY
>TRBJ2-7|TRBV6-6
ASSYRGQGAYEQY
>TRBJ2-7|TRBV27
ASSHRGEQY
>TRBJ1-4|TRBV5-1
ASSFGAGGNEKLF
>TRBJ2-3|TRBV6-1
ASSVAGTHTDTQY
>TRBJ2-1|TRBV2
ASIFRVDTTYNEQF
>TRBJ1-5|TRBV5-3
ARSLDRGWQPQH
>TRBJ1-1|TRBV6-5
ASSYVENTEAF
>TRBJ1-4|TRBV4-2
ASSPTTNPTNEKLF
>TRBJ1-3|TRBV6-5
ASSFAPSGNTIY
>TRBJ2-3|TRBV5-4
ASRGTSSTDTQY
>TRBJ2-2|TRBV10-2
ASSVGYINTGELF
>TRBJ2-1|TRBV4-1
ASSQVPGTSGSYEQF
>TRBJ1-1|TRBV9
ASSVSVWANTEAF
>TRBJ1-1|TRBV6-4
ASSPGTAVEAF
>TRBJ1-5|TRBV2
ASSEQGADQPQH
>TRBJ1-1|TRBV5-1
ASTISSNTEAF
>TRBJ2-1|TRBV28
ASSSTFSSYNEQF
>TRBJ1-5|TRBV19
ASSITGGNQPQH
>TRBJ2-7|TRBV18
ASSPGGGHYEQY